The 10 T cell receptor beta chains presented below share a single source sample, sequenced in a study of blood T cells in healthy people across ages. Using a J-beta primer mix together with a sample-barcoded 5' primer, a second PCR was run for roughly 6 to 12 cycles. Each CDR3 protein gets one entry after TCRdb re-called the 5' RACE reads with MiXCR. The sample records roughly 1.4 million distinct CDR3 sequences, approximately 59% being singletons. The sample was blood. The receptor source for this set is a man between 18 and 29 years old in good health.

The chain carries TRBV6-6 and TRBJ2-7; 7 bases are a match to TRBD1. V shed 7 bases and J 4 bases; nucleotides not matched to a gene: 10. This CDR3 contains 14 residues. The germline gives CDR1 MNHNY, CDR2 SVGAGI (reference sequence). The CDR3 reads CASTQRTGSYEQYF. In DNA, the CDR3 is TGTGCCAGCACCCAGAGGACAGGAAGTTACGAGCAGTACTTC.

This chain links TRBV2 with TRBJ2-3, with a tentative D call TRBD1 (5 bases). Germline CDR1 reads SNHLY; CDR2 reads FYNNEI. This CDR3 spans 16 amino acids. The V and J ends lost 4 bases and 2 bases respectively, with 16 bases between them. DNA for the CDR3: TGTGCCAGCAGTGTCTGGACACGTCTTACCACAGATACGCAGTATTTT. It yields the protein CASSVWTRLTTDTQYF.

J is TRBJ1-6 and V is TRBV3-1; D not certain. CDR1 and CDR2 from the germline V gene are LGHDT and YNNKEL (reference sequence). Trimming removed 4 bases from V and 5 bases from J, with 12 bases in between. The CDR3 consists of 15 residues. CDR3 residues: CASSRIGRDNSPLHF. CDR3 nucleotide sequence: TGTGCCAGCAGCCGGATCGGGAGGGATAATTCACCCCTCCACTTT.

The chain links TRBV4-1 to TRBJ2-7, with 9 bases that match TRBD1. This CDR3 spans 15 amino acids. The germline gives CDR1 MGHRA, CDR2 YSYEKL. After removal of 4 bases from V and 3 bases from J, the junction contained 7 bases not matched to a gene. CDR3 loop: CASSPRDREVYEQYF. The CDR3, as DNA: TGCGCCAGCAGCCCCCGGGACAGGGAGGTCTACGAGCAGTACTTC.

CDR3 protein: CASSASGRGWPEAFF. As DNA, the CDR3 is TGTGCCAGCAGTGCTAGCGGCCGGGGTTGGCCTGAAGCTTTCTTT. V is TRBV6-2 or TRBV6-3 and J is TRBJ1-1; D is uncertain. The CDR3 runs to 15 residues. The V gene lost 5 bases and the J gene lost 6 bases, with 19 bases spanning the gap. Germline CDR1 reads MNHEY; CDR2 reads SVGEGT.

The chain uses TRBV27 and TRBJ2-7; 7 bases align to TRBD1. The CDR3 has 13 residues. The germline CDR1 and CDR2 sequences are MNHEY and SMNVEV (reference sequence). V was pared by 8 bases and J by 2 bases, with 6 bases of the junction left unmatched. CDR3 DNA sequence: TGTGCCAGCCTATCTCAGGGGGCCTACGAGCAGTACTTC. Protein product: CASLSQGAYEQYF.

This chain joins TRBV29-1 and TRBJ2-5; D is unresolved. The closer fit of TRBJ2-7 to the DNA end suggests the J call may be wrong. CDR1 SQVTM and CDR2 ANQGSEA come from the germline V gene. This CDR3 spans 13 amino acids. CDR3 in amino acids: CSVDSPDSYEQYF. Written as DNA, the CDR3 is TGCAGCGTTGATTCTCCGGACTCCTACGAGCAGTACTTC.

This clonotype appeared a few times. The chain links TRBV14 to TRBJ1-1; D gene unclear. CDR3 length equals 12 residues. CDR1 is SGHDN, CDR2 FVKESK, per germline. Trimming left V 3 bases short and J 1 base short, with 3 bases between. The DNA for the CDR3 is TGTGCCAGCAGCCATTCGAACACTGAAGCTTTCTTT. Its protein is CASSHSNTEAFF.

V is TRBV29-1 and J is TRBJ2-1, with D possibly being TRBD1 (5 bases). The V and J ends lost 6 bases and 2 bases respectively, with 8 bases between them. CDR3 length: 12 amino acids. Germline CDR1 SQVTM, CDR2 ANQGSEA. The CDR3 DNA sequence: TGCAGCGTCCAGGGCGCCTACAATGAGCAGTTCTTC. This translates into CSVQGAYNEQFF.

Here the CDR3 reads CASRDLLNQPQHF. The CDR3 DNA sequence: TGTGCCAGCAGGGACTTGCTGAATCAGCCCCAGCATTTT. The V call is TRBV12-3 or TRBV12-4, the J call TRBJ1-5; D is unresolved. Deletions cut 6 bases from V and 4 bases from J, with 10 bases between. This CDR3 contains 13 residues.